One and the same sample provided the 32 T cell receptor beta chains below, sequenced in a study of CD4 and CD8 cells across lung adenocarcinoma regions. TCRdb re-analysed the PCR reads in MiXCR, keeping a single row per CDR3 protein. Of some 27,000 distinct CDR3 sequences in the sample, more than 40% were seen once. The sample taken for sequencing was CD8+ T cells from the center of a lung tumor. These receptors all come from a male donor with lung adenocarcinoma. The CD4 and CD8 labels of this study may be unreliable.

This clonotype has ten or more counts. This rearrangement joins TRBV7-2 to TRBJ1-1; D uncertain. CDR1 is SGHTA, CDR2 FQGNSA, per germline. The CDR3 is 13 amino acids. Trimming cost V 4 bases and J 3 bases, with 9 bases left between them. The CDR3 protein is CASSSARDTEAFF. For the CDR3, the DNA is TGTGCCAGCAGCTCCGCCCGGGACACTGAAGCTTTCTTT.

With regard to this clonotype: The junction differs from germline at one of its ends, possibly a read error. This chain joins TRBV10-3 and TRBJ2-4; a weak D match, TRBD2 (5 bases). The J call may be faulty, since TRBJ2-3 better matches the DNA end. The CDR3 is 13 residues long. The germline gives CDR1 ENHRY, CDR2 SYGVKD. CDR3 protein: CATGMCAKNMQYF. The CDR3 nucleotides are TGCGCCACGGGGATGTGTGCCAAAAACATGCAGTATTTT.

V usage is TRBV9 and J usage is TRBJ2-3, with 14 bases identical to TRBD2. The trim removed 1 base at V and 4 bases at J, leaving 2 bases unmatched. This CDR3 has 16 amino acids. Germline V gives CDR1 SGDLS, CDR2 YYNGEE. CDR3 coding DNA: TGTGCCAGCAGCGTACAGGGACTAGCGGGAGCAGATACGCAGTATTTT. This codes for CASSVQGLAGADTQYF.

This clonotype was picked up many times. The chain employs TRBV6-1 and TRBJ2-3; TRBD2 matches 7 bases. The DNA end lines up better with TRBJ2-7; the J call may be wrong. Germline lookup yields CDR1 MNHNS and CDR2 SASEGT. The CDR3 covers 16 residues. The DNA of the CDR3 is TGTGCCAGCAGGGGAGCCGGGGGAGGGGACGGGGATACGCAGTACTTC. Amino acids: CASRGAGGGDGDTQYF.

At least ten counts were recorded for this clonotype. V gene TRBV6-1 combines with J gene TRBJ2-3; weak D call: TRBD2 (7 bases). CDR3 size: 17 residues. Germline CDR1 MNHNS, CDR2 SASEGT. Trimming cost V 6 bases and J 0 bases, with 19 bases left between them. CDR3 sequence: CASRGGRDYTSTDTQYF. In DNA form, the CDR3 reads TGTGCCAGCAGGGGGGGCCGGGACTACACTAGCACAGATACGCAGTATTTT.

This clonotype was observed a single time. Because the CDR3's place on the DNA is in doubt, the DNA is left out and the CDR3 is given as listed by TCRdb. The chain couples TRBV10-3 to TRBJ2-2; TRBD1, the table's D call, was not compared with the DNA. In germline, CDR1 is ENHRY, CDR2 SYGVKD. A total of 21 residues make up the CDR3, ends included. CDR3 amino acids: CALRGQSSYEQYFGNTGELFF.

This clonotype has at least ten counts. A read error is possible here, since a much larger clone lies one base away. The chain uses TRBV27 and TRBJ2-5; unclear D gene. The J call may be mistaken, given a closer DNA end match to TRBJ2-7. This CDR3 has 13 amino acids. CDR1 is MNHEY and CDR2 is SMNVEV in the germline V gene (reference sequence). For the CDR3, the DNA is TGTGCCAGCAGTTTATCCACAGCCTACGAGCAGTACTTC. It codes for CASSLSTAYEQYF.

This clonotype appeared once. This rearrangement joins TRBV5-8 to TRBJ1-5; 7 bases map to TRBD1. The CDR3 extends over 16 amino acids. The trim removed 0 bases at V and 4 bases at J, leaving 7 bases unmatched. Germline V gene data show CDR1 as SGHTS and CDR2 as YDEGEE. CDR3 coding DNA: TGTGCCAGCAGCTTGGACAGGGGAGCGGGAAATCAGCCCCAGCATTTT. The encoded protein is CASSLDRGAGNQPQHF.

In this sample, this clonotype turned up many times. V gene TRBV7-6 combines with J gene TRBJ2-1; tentatively, D is TRBD1 (6 bases). The last part of the DNA fits TRBJ2-7 better; the J call may be wrong. Germline CDR1 reads SGHVS; CDR2 reads FNYEAQ. This CDR3 spans 13 amino acids. The DNA of the CDR3 is TGTGCCAGCGCCAGGGGCACATCCTACGAGCAGTACTTC. Its translation: CASARGTSYEQYF.

There are a few counts of this clonotype. The genes are TRBV29-1 and TRBJ2-5; a weak D match, TRBD2 (5 bases). V lost 2 bases, J lost 3 bases, and 13 bases lay in between. The CDR3 is 14 amino acids. Looked up from germline, CDR1 is SQVTM and CDR2 is ANQGSEA. The DNA of the CDR3 is TGCAGCGTTGAACCGAATGGGAGAAAAGAGACCCAGTACTTC. This translates into CSVEPNGRKETQYF. The variable domain in full, with the rest retrieved from reference TRBV29-1 and TRBJ2-5, is SAVISQKPSRDICQRGTSLTIQCQVDSQVTMMFWYRQQPGQSLTLIATANQGSEATYESGFVIDKFPISRPNLTFSTLTVSNMSPEDSSIYLCSVEPNGRKETQYFGPGTRLLVL.

A note on this clonotype: The junction shows a germline mismatch at one end, possibly a read error. The genes are TRBV27 and TRBJ2-3; TRBD1 is a possible D gene (5 bases). Germline CDR1 MNHEY, CDR2 SMNVEV (reference sequence). This CDR3 spans 14 amino acids. CDR3 sequence reads: CGSSRLWGTNTQYF. The CDR3 nucleotides are TGTGGCAGCTCGCGGCTATGGGGCACAAATACTCAGTATTTT.

This clonotype qualifies as medium-sized. This chain uses TRBV6-5 with TRBJ2-2; the match to TRBD2 covers 7 bases. This CDR3 has 16 residues. Losses at the gene ends were 0 bases for V and 1 base for J; bases not matched to a gene: 2. Germline CDR1 is MNHEY and CDR2 is SVGAGI. The CDR3 spells CASSYSRTRNTGELFF. CDR3 DNA sequence: TGTGCCAGCAGTTACTCTAGGACTAGGAACACCGGGGAGCTGTTTTTT.

This chain connects TRBV6-1 to TRBJ2-1; the D gene is possibly TRBD1 (7 bases). CDR3 length: 16 residues. Trimming cost V 0 bases and J 12 bases, with 21 bases left between them. The V gene's germline CDR1 is MNHNS and CDR2 SASEGT. CDR3: CASSEAGGAGTDTQFF. The CDR3 DNA follows: TGTGCCAGCAGTGAAGCAGGAGGGGCAGGGACAGATACGCAGTTCTTC.

There are many counts of this clonotype. The genes are TRBV10-2 and TRBJ2-1; 16 bases map to TRBD2. The J call may be wrong; the DNA end is better matched by TRBJ2-7. The CDR3 covers 17 residues. Germline V CDR1 and CDR2: WSHSY, SAAADI. The CDR3 DNA reads as TGCGCCAGCAGTAGACGACCGGGACTAGCGGGAGGGCTCGAGCAGTACTTC. This sequence encodes CASSRRPGLAGGLEQYF.

The chain recombines TRBV6-1 with TRBJ2-2, with TRBD1 identical over 7 bases. Germline assignment: CDR1 MNHNS and CDR2 SASEGT. The trim removed 6 bases at V and 3 bases at J, leaving 7 bases unmatched. There are 15 residues in the CDR3. The CDR3 DNA reads TGTGCCAGCAGGAAAGGGGGCGCGGACACCGGGGAGCTGTTTTTT. Protein sequence: CASRKGGADTGELFF.

The chain joins TRBV6-1 to TRBJ2-1; TRBD2 matches at 9 bases. The junction had 11 bases not matched to a gene; V was cut back by 8 bases and J by 9 bases. The CDR3 runs to 14 residues. Per germline, CDR1 MNHNS and CDR2 SASEGT. DNA for the CDR3: TGTGCCAGCGGGAGAGTAGCGGGGGTCCTTGAGCAGTTCTTC. This gives the protein CASGRVAGVLEQFF.

Turning to this clonotype: Germline is not matched at one junction end, which may reflect a read error. This chain links TRBV6-1 with TRBJ2-4; 8 bases line up with TRBD1. CDR3 length equals 16 residues. Germline CDR1 MNHNS, CDR2 SASEGT. CDR3 amino acids: CACREVGQGGKDIQYF. The CDR3 DNA sequence: TGTGCCTGCAGGGAGGTTGGACAGGGTGGCAAAGACATTCAGTACTTC.

J is TRBJ2-4 and V is TRBV14; D tentatively fits TRBD1 or TRBD2 (5 bases each). Germline CDR1 SGHDN, CDR2 FVKESK. The CDR3 extends over 16 amino acids. V lost 5 bases, J lost 10 bases, and 24 bases lay in between. The CDR3 spells CASSDLGLRAKDIQYF. The CDR3, as DNA: TGTGCCAGCAGCGACCTGGGGCTGAGGGCCAAAGATATTCAGTACTTC.

Comment on this clonotype: At one end, the junction sequence differs from germline, possibly due to a read error. The chain combines TRBV6-1 with TRBJ2-2, with D unresolved. CDR3 length: 13 residues. Germline V lookup: CDR1 MNHNS, CDR2 SASEGT. CDR3 sequence: CGSKGVSTDKQFF. The CDR3 nucleotides read TGTGGCAGCAAGGGTGTGAGCACAGATAAGCAGTTTTTT.

For this clonotype: One end of the junction is discordant with germline, which a read error may explain. The chain uses TRBV6-1 and TRBJ2-3; possible D gene TRBD2, 6 bases. Germline lookup yields CDR1 MNHNS and CDR2 SASEGT. The CDR3 runs to 16 residues. The CDR3 region is CASSGAGAGVRETQYF. DNA of the CDR3: TGTGCCAGCAGTGGGGCCGGGGCCGGGGTCCGGGAGACGCAGTATTTC.

This chain links TRBV10-1 with TRBJ1-1; unclear D gene. The CDR3 extends over 16 amino acids. CDR1 and CDR2 from the germline V gene are WNHNN and SYGVQD (reference sequence). Trimming took 0 bases from V and 1 from J, leaving 12 bases between them. The CDR3 protein is CASSESTQRGNTEAFF. The CDR3 coding sequence is TGCGCCAGCAGTGAGTCGACGCAGCGGGGGAACACTGAAGCTTTCTTT.

With respect to this clonotype: At one end the junction does not follow the germline gene, possibly because of a read error. The gene calls are TRBV10-1 and TRBJ2-5; a weak D match, TRBD2 (7 bases). The CDR3 runs to 16 residues. CDR1 is WNHNN and CDR2 is SYGVQD in the germline V gene (reference sequence). CDR3 coding DNA: TGCGCCAGCAGGGGGGGGGGGGGCCGTGACCGAGAGACCCAGTACTTT. Translation: CASRGGGGRDRETQYF.

V usage is TRBV10-1 and J usage is TRBJ2-4; possibly TRBD2 for D (7 bases). Germline V gene data show CDR1 as WNHNN and CDR2 as SYGVQD (reference sequence). There are 18 residues in the CDR3. V gave up 0 bases and J gave up 13 bases, with 28 bases separating them. CDR3 region: CASSESGGGGLPQDTQYF. In DNA form, the CDR3 reads TGCGCCAGCAGTGAGTCGGGGGGCGGGGGCCTTCCCCAAGACACCCAGTACTTC.

This clonotype was seen only a few times. The gene calls are TRBV6-1 and TRBJ2-5; maybe TRBD1 (6 bases). The germline CDR1 and CDR2 sequences are MNHNS and SASEGT. Trimming shortened V by 5 bases and J by 3 bases, and 16 bases separated the two germline ends. The CDR3 spans 15 residues. Written as DNA, the CDR3 is TGTGCCAGCAGTATTCAGGGGTTAGCAGAAGAGACCCAGTACTTC. Residues: CASSIQGLAEETQYF.

The V call is TRBV12-5, the J call TRBJ2-3; 7 bases fit TRBD2. The J call is in doubt because the DNA end fits TRBJ2-7 better. The CDR3 consists of 13 residues. The V gene's germline CDR1 is LGHNT and CDR2 FRNRAP. CDR3 amino acids: CASGLLAEGTQYF. DNA for the CDR3: TGTGCTAGTGGTTTGCTAGCGGAAGGCACGCAGTACTTC.

This clonotype was seen many times. The chain links TRBV6-1 to TRBJ2-3, with D perhaps being TRBD1 or TRBD2 (6 bases each). The germline CDR1 and CDR2 sequences are MNHNS and SASEGT. Trimming took 0 bases from V and 6 from J, leaving 16 bases between them. This CDR3 has 16 amino acids. CDR3: CASSEAGPGARDTQYF. Here the CDR3 DNA reads TGTGCCAGCAGTGAAGCGGGGCCGGGGGCTAGGGATACGCAGTATTTT.

Comment on this clonotype: Sequence at one end of the junction differs from germline and may be a read error. J is TRBJ2-3 and V is TRBV10-1; D not certain. The V gene's germline CDR1 is WNHNN and CDR2 SYGVQD (reference sequence). The CDR3 is 14 residues long. CDR3 loop: CASTERHATDTQYF. In DNA, the CDR3 is TGCGCCAGCACGGAGCGACATGCCACAGATACGCAGTACTTT.

The chain uses TRBV27 and TRBJ2-5; no clear D. Trimming cost V 5 bases and J 9 bases, with 16 bases left between them. This CDR3 region has 13 residues. Germline values: CDR1 MNHEY, CDR2 SMNVEV (reference sequence). The CDR3 sequence: CASSLRLLDAQYF. The CDR3 region has the DNA TGTGCCAGCAGTCTACGGTTACTTGACGCCCAGTACTTC.

A word on this clonotype: This may come from a read error, since a much larger clone is one base off. In DNA form, the CDR3 reads TGTGGCAGCAGCCCAAAGAAGGGGCCCTTCTACGAGCAGTACTTC. This translates into CGSSPKKGPFYEQYF. The chain links TRBV3-1 to TRBJ2-5; a possible D gene is TRBD1 (5 bases). The DNA end is more similar to TRBJ2-7, so the J call may be wrong. CDR3 size: 15 residues. Germline loops: CDR1 LGHDT, CDR2 YNNKEL (reference sequence).

By share of the sample, this clonotype is medium-sized. The chain has TRBV6-1 and TRBJ2-1; no reliable D call. The CDR3 has 14 amino acids. CDR1 is MNHNS and CDR2 is SASEGT in the germline V gene. Trimming stripped 1 base from V and 1 base from J, with 5 bases between. CDR3 nucleotide sequence: TGTGCCAGCAGTGAAGTACGGTCCTACAATGAGCAGTTCTTC. This gives the protein CASSEVRSYNEQFF.

Concerning this clonotype: Its ends do not fully match the called genes, so a read error is possible. The chain joins TRBV6-5 to TRBJ2-3; D might be TRBD1 or TRBD2, each matching 6 bases. The V gene's germline CDR1 is MNHEY and CDR2 SVGAGI. The CDR3 sequence is 15 residues long. CDR3 residues: CAGGYGGRDQDTQYF. The CDR3 nucleotides are TGTGCCGGGGGTTACGGGGGCCGGGACCAAGATACGCAGTATTTC.

Note on this clonotype: An end of the junction does not agree with germline; a read error may underlie this. The chain links TRBV10-2 to TRBJ2-5; either TRBD1 or TRBD2 may supply D (5 bases each). This CDR3 has 14 amino acids. Germline V CDR1 and CDR2: WSHSY, SAAADI. In DNA, the CDR3 is TGCGCGGGCAGCAGGTTGTGGGACCAAGAGACTCAGTACTTC. It specifies CAGSRLWDQETQYF.